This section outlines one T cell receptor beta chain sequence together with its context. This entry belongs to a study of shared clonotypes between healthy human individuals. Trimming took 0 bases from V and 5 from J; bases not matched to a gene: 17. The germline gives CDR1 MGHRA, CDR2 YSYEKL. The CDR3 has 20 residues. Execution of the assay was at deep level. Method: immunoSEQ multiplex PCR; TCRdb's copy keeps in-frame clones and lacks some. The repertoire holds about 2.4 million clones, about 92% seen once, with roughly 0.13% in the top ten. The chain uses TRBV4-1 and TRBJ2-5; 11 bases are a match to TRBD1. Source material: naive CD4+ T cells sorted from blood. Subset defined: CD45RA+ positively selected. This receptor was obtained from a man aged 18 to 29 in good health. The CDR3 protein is CASSQDLGGTGGSKTETQYF. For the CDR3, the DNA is TGCGCCAGCAGCCAAGATTTGGGGGGGACAGGGGGATCCAAGACGGAGACCCAGTACTTC.